Presented here are 23 T cell receptor beta chains from one specimen sequenced in a study of regulatory T cells in long-lasting Graves disease. HTBI primers from iRepertoire and Arm-PCR of CDR3 regions yielded the TCR beta libraries. In TCRdb, the multiplex PCR reads were re-called with MiXCR into one record per CDR3 protein. The sample has 550,000 to 600,000 distinct CDR3 sequences; around 15% are singletons. Time point denoted: newly diagnosed GD, antithyroid drugs for less than 3 months. PBMCs were the source of the RNA used for TCR sequencing. The same data also went into a second study, on T cells in Graves' hyperthyroidism and ophthalmopathy.

The source was peripheral blood mononuclear cells (PBMCs), collected at new diagnosis, from a patient treated with antithyroid drugs. All receptors derive from a man aged 18 to 35 with Graves disease.

The chain is built from TRBV9 and TRBJ2-1; TRBD2 agrees at 7 bases. J gave up 4 bases and V 0 bases, and 4 bases lay outside the gene matches. The CDR3 sequence is 15 residues long. In germline, CDR1 is SGDLS, CDR2 YYNGEE. The CDR3: CASSVELAIYNEQFF. The CDR3 coding sequence is TGTGCCAGCAGCGTAGAACTAGCGATTTACAATGAGCAGTTCTTC.

The table lists this clonotype with a few counts. This chain links TRBV10-3 with TRBJ1-4, with TRBD1 matching 7 bases. CDR3 length: 17 residues. The V gene end was trimmed by 0 bases and the J gene end by 5 bases; junction bases not matched to a gene: 9. The germline CDR1 and CDR2 sequences are ENHRY and SYGVKD. As DNA, the CDR3 is TGTGCCATCAGTGAGTCGAGGGGGACAGCAGAGAATGAAAAACTGTTTTTT. This encodes CAISESRGTAENEKLFF.

This clonotype occurred a few times. Because the CDR3 is missing its conserved closing phenylalanine or tryptophan, this is likely a read error. The chain recombines TRBV20-1 with TRBJ2-7; the D gene is possibly TRBD1 (5 bases). CDR3 length: 13 amino acids. Germline loops: CDR1 DFQATT, CDR2 SNEGSKA (reference sequence). Trimming took 5 bases from V and 2 from J, leaving 13 bases between them. The chain's CDR3 is CSARGDRTYEQYL. The CDR3 DNA reads as TGCAGTGCTCGTGGAGACAGAACCTACGAGCAGTACCTC.

This clonotype showed up many times. This chain links TRBV28 with TRBJ2-1, with 13 positions matching TRBD2. V lost 7 bases to trimming and J lost 10 bases; unmatched junction nucleotides: 13. The CDR3 spans 16 residues. The germline CDR1 and CDR2 sequences are MDHEN and SYDVKM. The CDR3 loop is CASKSSEGLAGREQFF. CDR3 nucleotides: TGTGCCAGCAAATCCTCTGAGGGACTAGCGGGAAGGGAGCAGTTCTTC.

CDR3: CASSHSGRAGDTQYF. CDR3 coding DNA: TGTGCCAGCAGCCATAGCGGGAGGGCCGGTGATACGCAGTATTTT. V usage is TRBV14 and J usage is TRBJ2-3; TRBD2 matches 11 bases. The CDR3 totals 15 residues. Germline assignment: CDR1 SGHDN and CDR2 FVKESK. The V gene end was trimmed by 3 bases and the J gene end by 6 bases; junction bases not matched to a gene: 5.

Ten or more counts support this clonotype. The V call is TRBV28, the J call TRBJ2-2; D unclear. CDR1 and CDR2 from the germline V gene are MDHEN and SYDVKM. The ends were cut back, 7 bases at V and 4 bases at J, with 10 bases in the middle. The CDR3 loop spans 13 amino acids. DNA of the CDR3: TGTGCCAGCACCTTTACTACCACCGGGGAGCTGTTTTTT. Residues: CASTFTTTGELFF.

V usage is TRBV3-1 and J usage is TRBJ2-2, with a weak D call TRBD1 (6 bases). CDR1 and CDR2 from the germline V gene are LGHDT and YNNKEL (reference sequence). The V end lost 10 bases, the J end lost 3 bases, and 12 bases lay between the germline ends. This CDR3 comprises 13 residues. CDR3 sequence reads: CATHKGDTGELFF. In nucleotides, the CDR3 is TGTGCCACCCACAAGGGGGACACCGGGGAGCTGTTTTTT. The variable domain in full, completed from reference TRBV3-1 and TRBJ2-2, reads DTAVSQTPKYLVTQMGNDKSIKCEQNLGHDTMYWYKQDSKKFLKIMFSYNNKELIINETVPNRFSPKSPDKAHLNLHINSLELGDSAVYFCATHKGDTGELFFGEGSRLTVL.

A word on this clonotype: A much more abundant neighbour one base away suggests this may be a read error. The chain is built from TRBV12-3 or TRBV12-4 and TRBJ2-1; tentative D call: TRBD2 (6 bases). Between the trimmed V and J ends, which lost 2 bases and 10 bases, there was a span of 18 bases. The CDR3 runs to 15 residues. The CDR3 protein is CASSLTGLKSYEQFF. The CDR3 nucleotides read TGTGCCAGCAGTTTAACGGGACTTAAATCCTACGAGCAGTTCTTC.

The chain joins TRBV5-1 to TRBJ2-6; D is ambiguous. V lost 2 bases, J lost 0 bases, and 6 bases lay in between. This CDR3 contains 15 residues. The V gene's germline CDR1 is SGHRS and CDR2 YFSETQ. This CDR3 reads CASSFGNSGANVLTF. The CDR3 nucleotides are TGCGCCAGCAGCTTCGGTAACTCTGGGGCCAACGTCCTGACTTTC.

With respect to this clonotype: This may be a read error, as it is one base from a much larger clone. J is TRBJ2-1 and V is TRBV6-1, with 10 bases lining up with TRBD2. This CDR3 contains 14 residues. Germline values: CDR1 MNHNS, CDR2 SASEGT. The V and J ends lost 11 bases and 3 bases, in that order; junction bases with no gene match: 7. CDR3 residues: CAGGRTSGYNEQFF. CDR3 nucleotide sequence: TGTGCCGGCGGCCGGACTAGCGGCTACAATGAGCAGTTCTTC.

The rearrangement uses TRBV18 and TRBJ2-7, with TRBD2 matching 9 bases. The CDR3 is made up of 15 amino acids. V was clipped by 3 bases and J by 2 bases; unmatched bases: 5. In germline, CDR1 is KGHSH, CDR2 LQKENI. CDR3 region: CASSPLAGVPYEQYF. Written as DNA, the CDR3 is TGTGCCAGCTCACCCTTAGCGGGAGTCCCCTACGAGCAGTACTTC.

This clonotype was seen only a few times. The V gene is TRBV14, the J gene TRBJ2-4; TRBD2 agrees at 14 bases. The germline gives CDR1 SGHDN, CDR2 FVKESK. The V and J ends lost 4 bases and 9 bases, in that order; junction bases with no gene match: 8. This CDR3 has 16 amino acids. The CDR3 reads CASSPGLAGDGVIQYF. The DNA of the CDR3 is TGTGCCAGCAGCCCGGGACTAGCGGGAGATGGGGTCATTCAGTACTTC.

In this sample, this clonotype turned up once. Possible read error: a much larger clone is one base away. The CDR3 ends on some other residue instead of the conserved phenylalanine or tryptophan, so this is likely a read error. V usage is TRBV30 and J usage is TRBJ2-1; D unresolved. Germline lookup yields CDR1 GTSNPN and CDR2 SVGIG (reference sequence). There are 12 residues in the CDR3. The V and J ends lost 0 bases and 9 bases respectively, with 9 bases between them. CDR3 protein: CAWSVLSSEQFS. DNA for the CDR3: TGTGCCTGGAGTGTACTTTCGAGTGAGCAGTTCTCC.

This clonotype came up many times. V gene TRBV29-1 combines with J gene TRBJ2-1, with TRBD2 as a possible D gene (6 bases). Trimming shortened V by 5 bases and J by 10 bases, and 21 bases separated the two germline ends. The germline gives CDR1 SQVTM, CDR2 ANQGSEA. The CDR3 extends over 14 amino acids. CDR3 protein: CSVPLSGVTVEQFF. In DNA form, the CDR3 reads TGCAGCGTTCCCCTATCGGGAGTAACCGTAGAGCAGTTCTTC.

This clonotype was recorded many times. V is TRBV28 and J is TRBJ2-7; the D is unclear. This CDR3 contains 15 residues. Between the trimmed V and J ends, which lost 2 bases and 0 bases, there was a span of 11 bases. Germline V gene lookup returns CDR1 MDHEN and CDR2 SYDVKM. The DNA of the CDR3 is TGTGCCAGCAGTTTAGGCCGGACCCTCTCCTACGAGCAGTACTTC. Translated: CASSLGRTLSYEQYF.

About this clonotype itself: A read error likely explains this, since a far larger clone differs by one base. The chain combines TRBV27 with TRBJ2-1; TRBD1 matches at 7 bases. Germline lookup yields CDR1 MNHEY and CDR2 SMNVEV (reference sequence). CDR3 length: 14 residues. CDR3 DNA sequence: TGTGCCAGCAAGTTTAGGGACAGCCCCAATGAGCGGTTCTTC. This translates into CASKFRDSPNERFF.

Comments on this clonotype: This could be a read error, since a much larger clone is one nucleotide away. This chain uses TRBV27 with TRBJ1-1, with D unclear. CDR1 MNHEY and CDR2 SMNVEV come from the germline V gene (reference sequence). V was trimmed by 4 bases and J by 5 bases, leaving 17 bases between them. The CDR3 sequence is 15 residues long. DNA for the CDR3: TGTGCCAGCAGTTCTTTTGGTAAATCGGTGACTGAAGCTTTCTTT. Its translation is CASSSFGKSVTEAFF.

The chain combines TRBV20-1 with TRBJ2-1; D tentatively fits TRBD1 or TRBD2 (5 bases each). Germline V gives CDR1 DFQATT, CDR2 SNEGSKA (reference sequence). This CDR3 has 13 amino acids. V lost 8 bases, J lost 7 bases, and 18 bases lay in between. In nucleotides, the CDR3 is TGCAGTAAAAGCTCGGGAAACAGGAATGAGCAGTTCTTC. It encodes CSKSSGNRNEQFF.

This clonotype has more than one count but fewer than ten. One end of the junction does not line up with germline, which may come from a read error. The chain links TRBV2 to TRBJ2-3, with TRBD1 identical over 7 bases. CDR1 and CDR2 from the germline V gene are SNHLY and FYNNEI. The CDR3 sequence is 17 residues long. CDR3 sequence reads: CATSDLGWDRLTDTQYF. CDR3 in DNA: TGTGCCACCAGTGATTTGGGTTGGGACAGACTTACAGATACGCAGTATTTT.

This clonotype was detected ten times or more. V is TRBV27 and J is TRBJ1-2; TRBD1 agrees at 12 bases. Germline CDR1 reads MNHEY; CDR2 reads SMNVEV (reference sequence). The CDR3 has 15 amino acids. Unmatched junction bases numbered 9, after V lost 5 bases and J lost 8 bases. The CDR3 sequence: CASSTPGQGAEGYTF. The DNA for the CDR3 is TGTGCCAGCAGTACACCGGGACAGGGGGCCGAAGGCTACACCTTC.

The table lists this clonotype with a few counts. The chain is built from TRBV5-6 and TRBJ2-1; 10 nucleotides match TRBD2. Per germline, CDR1 SGHDT and CDR2 YYEEEE. With 1 base clipped from V and 8 bases from J, the junction kept 6 bases outside the gene matches. The CDR3 is 15 amino acids. In DNA form, the CDR3 reads TGTGCCAGCAGCTTGTTCCTAGCGGGAGTGGATGAGCAGTTCTTC. It codes for CASSLFLAGVDEQFF.

This clonotype has at least ten counts. The chain recombines TRBV18 with TRBJ2-1, with D tentatively TRBD2 (6 bases). The V end was cut by 8 bases, the J end by 3 bases, with 11 bases between. The CDR3 has 13 residues. Looked up from germline, CDR1 is KGHSH and CDR2 is LQKENI. CDR3 residues: CASVSGLYNEQFF. In DNA form, the CDR3 reads TGTGCCAGCGTCTCGGGACTCTACAATGAGCAGTTCTTC.

This clonotype occurred a few times. This chain links TRBV7-2 with TRBJ1-2; D gene ambiguous. The CDR3 sequence is 15 residues long. Germline assignment: CDR1 SGHTA and CDR2 FQGNSA. V lost 2 bases and J lost 0, with 10 bases in between. The CDR3 DNA follows: TGTGCCAGCAGCTTAACCGCGACTTCTAACTATGGCTACACCTTC. Amino acids: CASSLTATSNYGYTF.